This T cell receptor beta chain was recovered during a study of blood T cell repertoires in COVID-19. Overall study context: Researchers got acute and convalescent COVID-19 samples from the United States, Italy and Spain. Nucleic acid was either cDNA or gDNA, and it came from T cells, B-cell-depleted T cells, or PBMCs.

This table comes from immunoSEQ multiplex PCR, and its TCRdb copy is limited to in-frame clones, with some not included. This sample has about 80,000 clones, with almost 85% found just once. This CDR3 has 14 residues. V shed 7 bases, J shed 4 bases, and the junction held 7 bases outside the gene matches. CDR1 KGHDR and CDR2 SFDVKD come from the germline V gene. The chain has TRBV24-1 and TRBJ2-3; 7 positions agree with TRBD1. The sequence was collected from an elderly man with acute or convalescent COVID-19. Specimen: peripheral blood. The CDR3 protein is CATSATGSADTQYF. For the CDR3, the DNA is TGTGCCACCAGCGCGACAGGGTCAGCAGATACGCAGTATTTT.